The clone carrying this T cell receptor beta chain has ten or more counts. As for time point: blood at routine non-recurrence follow-up after resection. Material for sequencing was whole RNA from tumor, nontumor lung or frozen PBMC, left unsorted. These data come from a study of spatial heterogeneity in lung cancer. Single TCR cDNA molecules each had their own unique molecular identifier. A single record per CDR3 protein comes from TCRdb applying MiXCR to the 5' RACE reads. Of some 10,000 distinct CDR3 sequences listed, roughly 22% were seen once; the top ten hold about 45%. The CDR3 is 15 amino acids. The V end was cut by 1 base, the J end by 0 bases, with 10 bases between. The germline V gene encodes CDR1 SGDLS and CDR2 YYNGEE.

This clonotype was sampled from a male donor with early-stage non-small cell lung cancer. Specimen: PBMCs, collected at follow-up. V usage is TRBV9 and J usage is TRBJ1-1, with a weak D call TRBD1 (6 bases). The CDR3 bases are TGTGCCAGCAGCGTATTAACAGGGTTGAACACTGAAGCTTTCTTT. Translated: CASSVLTGLNTEAFF.